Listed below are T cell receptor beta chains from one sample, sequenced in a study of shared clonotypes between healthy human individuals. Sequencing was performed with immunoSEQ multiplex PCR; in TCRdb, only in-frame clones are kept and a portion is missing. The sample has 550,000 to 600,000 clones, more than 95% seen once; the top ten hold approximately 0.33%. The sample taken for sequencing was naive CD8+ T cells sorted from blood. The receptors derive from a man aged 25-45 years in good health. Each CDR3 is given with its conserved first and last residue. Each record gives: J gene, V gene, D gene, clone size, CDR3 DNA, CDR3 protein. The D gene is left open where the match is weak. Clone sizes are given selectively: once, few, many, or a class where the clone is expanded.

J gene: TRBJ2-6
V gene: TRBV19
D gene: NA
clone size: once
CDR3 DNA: TGTGCCAGTAGTATGCAGCCTGAACGGTACGTCCTGACTTTC
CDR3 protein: CASSMQPERYVLTF

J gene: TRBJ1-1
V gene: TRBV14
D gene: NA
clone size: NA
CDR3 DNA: TGTGCCAGTAGACGCTTGGGGGAGTCGAACACTGAAGCTTTCTTT
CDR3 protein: CASRRLGESNTEAFF

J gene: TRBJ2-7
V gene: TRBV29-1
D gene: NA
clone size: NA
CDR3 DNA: TGCAGCGTTGAAGATCGGACTGGCTCCTACGAGCAGTACTTC
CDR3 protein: CSVEDRTGSYEQYF

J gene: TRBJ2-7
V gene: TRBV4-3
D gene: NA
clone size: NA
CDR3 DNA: TGCGCCAGCAGCCAAGATTTGGGCAGATCGGACGAGCAGTACTTC
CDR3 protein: CASSQDLGRSDEQYF

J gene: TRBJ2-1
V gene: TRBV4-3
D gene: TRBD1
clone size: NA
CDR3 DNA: TGCGCCAGCAGCCATTCCCAGGTGGCACAGGGGATTTACAATGAGCAGTTCTTC
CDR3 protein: CASSHSQVAQGIYNEQFF

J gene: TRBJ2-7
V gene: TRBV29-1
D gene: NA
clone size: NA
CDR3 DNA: TGCAGCGTGGGGTGGGGGCGATACGAGCAGTACTTC
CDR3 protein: CSVGWGRYEQYF

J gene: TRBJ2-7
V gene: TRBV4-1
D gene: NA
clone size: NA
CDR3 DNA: TGCGCCAGCAGCCAAGATCCAGCGGCCTACGAGCAGTACTTC
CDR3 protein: CASSQDPAAYEQYF

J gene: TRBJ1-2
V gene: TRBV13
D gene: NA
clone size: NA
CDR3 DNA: TGTGCCAGCAGCTTAGGCCAGGGAGATAACTATGGCTACACCTTC
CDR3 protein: CASSLGQGDNYGYTF

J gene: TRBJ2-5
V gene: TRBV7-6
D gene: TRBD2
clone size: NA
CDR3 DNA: TGTGCCAGCAGCTTAGAGTTGGGCGGGAGTGGCCCGGGGGAGACCCAGTACTTC
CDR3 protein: CASSLELGGSGPGETQYF

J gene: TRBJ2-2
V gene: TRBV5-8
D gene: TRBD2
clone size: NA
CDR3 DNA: TGTGCCAGCAGCCCGACCGGGACTAGAGATAACACCGGGGAGCTGTTTTTT
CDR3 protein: CASSPTGTRDNTGELFF

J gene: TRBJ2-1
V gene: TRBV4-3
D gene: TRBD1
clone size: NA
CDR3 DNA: TGCGCCAGCAGCGTAGACAGGGTCGCCTACAATGAGCAGTTCTTC
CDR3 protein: CASSVDRVAYNEQFF

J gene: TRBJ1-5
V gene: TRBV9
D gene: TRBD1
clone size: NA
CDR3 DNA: TGTGCCAGCAGCCAGACAGGGGGCGTCAATCAGCCCCAGCATTTT
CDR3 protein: CASSQTGGVNQPQHF

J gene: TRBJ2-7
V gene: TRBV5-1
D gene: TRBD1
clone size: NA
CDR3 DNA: TGCGCCAGCAGCTTGGGGGACAGGGGGAGCCACGAGCAGTACTTC
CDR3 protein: CASSLGDRGSHEQYF

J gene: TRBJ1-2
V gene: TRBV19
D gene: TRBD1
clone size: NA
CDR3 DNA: TGTGCCACCGTAGGGCGGACAGGGGGCGCGACTGGCTACACCTTC
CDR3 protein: CATVGRTGGATGYTF

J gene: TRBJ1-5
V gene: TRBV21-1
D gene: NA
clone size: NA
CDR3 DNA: TGTGCCAGCAGCCCAGATGCCTTGCCTCCGGGGCCCCAGCATTTT
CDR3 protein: CASSPDALPPGPQHF

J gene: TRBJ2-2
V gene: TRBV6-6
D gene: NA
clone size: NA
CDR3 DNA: TGTGCCAGCAGTTACTCTGTCCCGACCGGGGAGCTGTTTTTT
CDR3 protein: CASSYSVPTGELFF

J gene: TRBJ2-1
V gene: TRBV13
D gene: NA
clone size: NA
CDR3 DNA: TGTGCCAGCAGCTCGACGGGACAACTTGGGAATGAGCAGTTCTTC
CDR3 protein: CASSSTGQLGNEQFF

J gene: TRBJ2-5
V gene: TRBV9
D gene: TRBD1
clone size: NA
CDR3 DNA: TGTGCCAGCAGCGTAGTTGGGGACAGGGGGGCCCAGTACTTC
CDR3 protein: CASSVVGDRGAQYF

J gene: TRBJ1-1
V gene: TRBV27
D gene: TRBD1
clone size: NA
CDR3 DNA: TGTGCCAGCAGACAGGGGGGCACTGAAGCTTTCTTT
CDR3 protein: CASRQGGTEAFF

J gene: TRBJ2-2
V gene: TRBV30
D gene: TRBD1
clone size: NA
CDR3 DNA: TGTGCCTGGGGGACAGGGCTCACCGGGGAGCTGTTTTTT
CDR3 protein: CAWGTGLTGELFF

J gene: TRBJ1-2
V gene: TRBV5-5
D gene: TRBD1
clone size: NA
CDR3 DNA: TGTGCCAGCAGTTCACCGGGACAGGGGTCAGCTAACTATGGCTACACCTTC
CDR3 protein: CASSSPGQGSANYGYTF